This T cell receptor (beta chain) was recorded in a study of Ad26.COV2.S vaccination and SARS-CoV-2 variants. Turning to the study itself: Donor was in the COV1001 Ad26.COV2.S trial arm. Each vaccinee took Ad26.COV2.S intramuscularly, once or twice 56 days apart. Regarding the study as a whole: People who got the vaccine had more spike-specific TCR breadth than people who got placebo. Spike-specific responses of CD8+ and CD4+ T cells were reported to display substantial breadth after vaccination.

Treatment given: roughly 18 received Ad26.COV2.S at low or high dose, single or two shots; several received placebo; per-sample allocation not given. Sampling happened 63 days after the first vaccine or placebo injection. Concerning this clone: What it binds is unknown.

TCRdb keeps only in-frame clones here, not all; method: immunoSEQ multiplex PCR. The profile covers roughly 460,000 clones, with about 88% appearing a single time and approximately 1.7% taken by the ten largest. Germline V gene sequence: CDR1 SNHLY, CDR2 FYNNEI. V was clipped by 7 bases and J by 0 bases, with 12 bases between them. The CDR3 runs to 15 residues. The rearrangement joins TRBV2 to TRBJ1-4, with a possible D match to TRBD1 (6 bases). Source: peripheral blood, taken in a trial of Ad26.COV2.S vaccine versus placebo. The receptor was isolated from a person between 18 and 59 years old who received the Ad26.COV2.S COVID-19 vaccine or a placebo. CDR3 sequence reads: CASKGQPATNEKLFF. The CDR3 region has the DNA TGTGCCAGCAAGGGACAACCTGCAACTAATGAAAAACTGTTTTTT.